This T cell receptor beta chain stems from a study of blood T cell repertoires in COVID-19. Turning to the study itself: Whether acute or convalescent, the COVID-19 samples came from the United States, Italy and Spain.

In terms of age and location, participants ranged from roughly 18 to 95 years and lived in fewer than 30 US areas. Original processing notes: Estimation of nucleated cell counts was performed using reference gene primer amplification. Profiled with immunoSEQ multiplex PCR; TCRdb holds only in-frame clones, not every one. Clone size and V and J calls were adopted from that table, with D and trimming inferred from the DNA. The sample includes about 220,000 clones, 90% of them seen just once. The ends were cut back, 1 base at V and 4 bases at J, with 7 bases in the middle. CDR1 is MNHNY, CDR2 SVGAGI, per germline (reference sequence). This CDR3 contains 13 residues.

This chain connects TRBV6-6 to TRBJ2-5; D is possibly TRBD1 (6 bases). This clonotype was obtained from a man younger than 40 who had been exposed to COVID-19. Input material: PBMCs or T cells enriched from blood (not recorded which). DNA of the CDR3: TGTGCCAGCAGTTACTTCAGGGGAGAGACCCAGTACTTC. This encodes CASSYFRGETQYF.